The 23 T cell receptor beta chains below all came from one sample that was sequenced in a study of post-analysis software for immune sequencing data. Included in the TCR beta cDNA libraries were unique molecular identifiers. TCRdb re-derived calls from the PCR reads in MiXCR, one entry per CDR3 protein. The sample records 250,000 to 300,000 distinct CDR3 sequences, 36% being singletons. No antigen has been assigned to these receptors. Study-wide points: Controls had lower frequencies than patients of four or five TRBV segments, which included TRBV5-6, TRBV5-1 and TRBV20-1.

The specimen was blood. The receptors were sampled from a girl aged 5 to 17 with multiple sclerosis.

This clonotype was found many times. The chain has TRBV29-1 and TRBJ1-2, with D possibly matching TRBD1 (5 bases). The germline gives CDR1 SQVTM, CDR2 ANQGSEA. V lost 5 bases to trimming and J lost 6 bases, with 10 bases between them. The CDR3 length is 11 residues. CDR3 nucleotides: TGCAGCGTTTCTAGGGGAGATGGCTACACCTTC. This codes for CSVSRGDGYTF.

Many counts were recorded for this clonotype. The CDR3 nucleotides are TGTGCCACCAGTGAACCCAGGACAGGGGACCAAGAGACCCAGTACTTC. It codes for CATSEPRTGDQETQYF. The rearrangement joins TRBV24-1 to TRBJ2-5, with 9 bases fitting TRBD1. Germline V lookup: CDR1 KGHDR, CDR2 SFDVKD. This CDR3 is built from 16 residues. V was pared by 4 bases and J by 0 bases, with 5 bases of the junction left unmatched.

At least ten counts were recorded for this clonotype. The chain is built from TRBV29-1 and TRBJ1-1; D gene unclear. V was trimmed by 2 bases and J by 8 bases, leaving 6 bases between them. Germline assignment: CDR1 SQVTM and CDR2 ANQGSEA. The CDR3 covers 10 residues. The CDR3 nucleotides are TGCAGCGTTGAAAGGTCGGAAGCTTTCTTT. The encoded protein is CSVERSEAFF.

This clonotype has only a few counts. The chain carries TRBV5-1 and TRBJ1-1; TRBD1 aligns across 8 bases. Germline V gene sequence: CDR1 SGHRS, CDR2 YFSETQ. CDR3 size: 17 residues. V lost 3 bases, J lost 4 bases, and 14 bases stayed unmatched. In DNA form, the CDR3 reads TGCGCCAGCAGCTCCACGGCAGGGGGCTCCGGGGGCACTGAAGCTTTCTTT. Its translation is CASSSTAGGSGGTEAFF.

The chain uses TRBV7-8 and TRBJ2-5; 8 bases line up with TRBD1. CDR1 is SGHVS, CDR2 FQNEAQ, per germline. Germline trimming cut 5 bases from V and 4 bases from J; bases unmatched to any gene: 6. The CDR3 has 14 residues. The CDR3 sequence: CASSPDRGRETQYF. The CDR3 DNA sequence: TGTGCCAGCAGCCCAGACAGGGGAAGAGAGACCCAGTACTTC.

A note on this clonotype: Just one base apart from a much larger clone, this may be a read error. The chain is built from TRBV29-1 and TRBJ1-1, with a weak D call TRBD1 (5 bases). Between the trimmed V and J ends, which lost 6 bases and 9 bases, there was a span of 20 bases. From germline, CDR1 is SQVTM and CDR2 ANQGSEA. The CDR3 totals 13 residues. CDR3 residues: CSVQGLAWSQAFF. DNA of the CDR3: TGCAGCGTCCAGGGTTTGGCTTGGTCTCAAGCTTTCTTT.

The chain uses TRBV4-1 and TRBJ2-3, with a tentative D call TRBD1 (6 bases). V lost 3 bases, J lost 4 bases, and 26 bases lay in between. The CDR3 totals 19 residues. CDR1 and CDR2 (germline): MGHRA, YSYEKL. The CDR3 sequence is CASSHPTRGRGVNADTQYF. CDR3 nucleotide sequence: TGCGCCAGCAGCCATCCTACACGTGGCAGGGGAGTTAACGCAGATACGCAGTATTTT.

Remarks on this clonotype: This clone may be a read error of a much larger clone one base away. The chain recombines TRBV7-6 with TRBJ1-6, with D maybe TRBD1 (6 bases). This CDR3 is 16 amino acids long. In germline, CDR1 is SGHVS, CDR2 FNYEAQ. The CDR3 region has the DNA TGTGCCGGCAGCCCTCGTGTGGGGCAGGGGAATTCACCCCTCCACTTT. Amino acids: CAGSPRVGQGNSPLHF.

The rearrangement links TRBV29-1 to TRBJ2-3, with 7 bases lining up with TRBD1. CDR3 length: 12 amino acids. The germline V gene encodes CDR1 SQVTM and CDR2 ANQGSEA. The trim removed 7 bases at V and 6 bases at J, leaving 7 bases unmatched. CDR3 DNA sequence: TGCAGCGCGAGGACAGGCTGGGATACGCAGTATTTT. Translating gives CSARTGWDTQYF.

This clonotype was picked up a small number of times. Given a much more abundant clone one base away, this may be a read error. The chain employs TRBV7-9 and TRBJ2-5; D is unresolved. Germline V gives CDR1 SEHNR, CDR2 FQNEAQ (reference sequence). V lost 1 base to trimming and J lost 3 bases, with 3 bases between them. The length of the CDR3 is 12 residues. CDR3: CASSLVEETQYF. The CDR3 DNA sequence: TGTGCCAGCAGCTTAGTTGAAGAGACCCAGTACTTC.

A note on this clonotype: This may be a read error, as it is one base from a much larger clone. The CDR3 reads CSAGDGTSGVTDTQYF. CDR3 coding DNA: TGCAGTGCTGGAGACGGGACTAGCGGGGTGACAGATACGCAGTATTTT. V usage is TRBV20-1 and J usage is TRBJ2-3, with 13 bases matching TRBD2. CDR3 length: 16 residues. Per the germline V gene, CDR1 is DFQATT and CDR2 is SNEGSKA (reference sequence).

This chain uses TRBV7-6 with TRBJ2-4; 12 bases are shared with TRBD1. The germline V gene has CDR1 SGHVS and CDR2 FNYEAQ. J was trimmed by 6 bases and V by 5 bases; bases with no gene match: 5. The CDR3 runs 15 residues. The CDR3, as DNA: TGTGCCAGCAGCGAGCGGGACAGGGGGCTAAACATTCAGTACTTC. This encodes CASSERDRGLNIQYF.

This clonotype was counted ten times or more. The chain combines TRBV6-1 with TRBJ2-1, with 9 bases matching TRBD1. Germline CDR1 and CDR2: MNHNS and SASEGT. V shed 4 bases, J shed 3 bases, and the junction held 4 bases outside the gene matches. The CDR3 is made up of 15 amino acids. CDR3 protein: CASSAGTGHYNEQFF. DNA for the CDR3: TGTGCCAGCAGTGCCGGGACAGGGCACTACAATGAGCAGTTCTTC.

This clonotype appeared many times. The rearrangement joins TRBV15 to TRBJ1-5; the D is unclear. This CDR3 region has 13 residues. Trimming pared 5 bases from V and 0 bases from J, leaving 5 bases between. Germline CDR1 and CDR2: LNHNV and YYDKDF (reference sequence). CDR3 coding DNA: TGTGCCACCAGCTCCGATAGCAATCAGCCCCAGCATTTT. Encoded protein: CATSSDSNQPQHF. The entire variable domain, with the rest obtained from reference TRBV15 and TRBJ1-5, is as follows: DAMVIQNPRYQVTQFGKPVTLSCSQTLNHNVMYWYQQKSSQAPKLLFHYYDKDFNNEADTPDNFQSRRPNTSFCFLDIRSPGLGDTAMYLCATSSDSNQPQHFGDGTRLSIL.

The chain recombines TRBV11-2 with TRBJ2-4; 8 nucleotides align to TRBD2. With the DNA end fitting TRBJ2-7 better, the J assignment may be wrong. This CDR3 has 14 residues. Germline lookup yields CDR1 SGHAT and CDR2 FQNNGV. CDR3 in amino acids: CASSLDRGGYEQYF. The CDR3 DNA sequence: TGTGCCAGCAGCTTAGATCGGGGGGGCTACGAGCAGTACTTC.

This clonotype came up many times. J is TRBJ2-5 and V is TRBV20-1, with D unresolved. Germline CDR1 and CDR2: DFQATT and SNEGSKA (reference sequence). The ends were cut back, 4 bases at V and 3 bases at J, with 9 bases in the middle. The CDR3 length is 12 residues. CDR3 bases: TGCAGTGCTATTGGGCTGGAAGAGACCCAGTACTTC. Translation gives CSAIGLEETQYF.

As concerns this clonotype: A much larger clone sits a single nucleotide away, making a read error possible. V is TRBV20-1 and J is TRBJ2-7; D not resolved. Germline V gene sequence: CDR1 DFQATT, CDR2 SNEGSKA (reference sequence). The CDR3 runs 12 residues. Trimming removed 5 bases at V and 7 bases at J, with 15 bases between. The DNA of the CDR3 is TGCAGTGCTGATATCGGCGGACGGGAGCAGTACTTC. Translated, it gives CSADIGGREQYF.

This chain uses TRBV6-5 with TRBJ2-5; TRBD2 aligns across 8 bases. Trimming at V came to 7 bases and at J to 11 bases, leaving 27 bases not matched to a gene. CDR1 and CDR2 from the germline V gene are MNHEY and SVGAGI. The CDR3 runs to 18 residues. CDR3 in DNA: TGTGCCAGCATTCCTCGGGGGGCGGGGGGCGGCTCCTACAATGAGCAGTACTTC. This gives the protein CASIPRGAGGGSYNEQYF.

The rearrangement joins TRBV27 to TRBJ2-6; D is uncertain. Germline CDR1 is MNHEY and CDR2 is SMNVEV (reference sequence). CDR3 length: 13 amino acids. The germline V and J ends were trimmed by 6 bases and 1 base, with 4 bases remaining between them. CDR3 in amino acids: CASRASGANVLTF. The CDR3 DNA reads TGTGCCAGCAGGGCATCTGGGGCCAACGTCCTGACTTTC.

This clonotype was counted ten times or more. J is TRBJ2-3 and V is TRBV28; 11 bases are a match to TRBD1. The V gene's germline CDR1 is MDHEN and CDR2 SYDVKM. V shed 1 base, J shed 5 bases, and the junction held 8 bases outside the gene matches. CDR3 length equals 17 residues. The CDR3 reads CASSLLGQGARGDTQYF. Here the CDR3 DNA reads TGTGCCAGCAGTTTATTAGGACAGGGGGCGCGGGGAGATACGCAGTATTTT.

The V call is TRBV5-6, the J call TRBJ2-7; the D gene is possibly TRBD1 (6 bases). This CDR3 is built from 15 residues. V lost 4 bases and J 0 bases, leaving 14 bases between the germline ends. Germline CDR1 and CDR2: SGHDT and YYEEEE. CDR3 amino acids: CASSRTGQSSYEQYF. CDR3 nucleotides: TGTGCCAGCAGCCGGACGGGACAAAGCTCCTACGAGCAGTACTTC.

The chain has TRBV28 and TRBJ2-4, with TRBD1 identical over 7 bases. Matching the DNA end better, TRBJ2-7 makes the J call doubtful. CDR3 length equals 14 residues. Germline values: CDR1 MDHEN, CDR2 SYDVKM. CDR3 amino acids: CASTPGQLTYEQYF. DNA for the CDR3: TGTGCCAGCACACCGGGACAGCTGACCTACGAGCAGTACTTC.

On this clonotype: This may be a read error, as it is one base from a much larger clone. The rearrangement uses TRBV7-2 and TRBJ2-1; 7 bases map to TRBD2. Unmatched junction bases numbered 11, after V lost 5 bases and J lost 10 bases. The CDR3 covers 14 residues. Germline V gives CDR1 SGHTA, CDR2 FQGNSA. CDR3 sequence: CASSPSGTNYEQFF. The CDR3 nucleotides are TGTGCCAGCAGCCCCTCCGGGACTAACTACGAGCAGTTCTTC.